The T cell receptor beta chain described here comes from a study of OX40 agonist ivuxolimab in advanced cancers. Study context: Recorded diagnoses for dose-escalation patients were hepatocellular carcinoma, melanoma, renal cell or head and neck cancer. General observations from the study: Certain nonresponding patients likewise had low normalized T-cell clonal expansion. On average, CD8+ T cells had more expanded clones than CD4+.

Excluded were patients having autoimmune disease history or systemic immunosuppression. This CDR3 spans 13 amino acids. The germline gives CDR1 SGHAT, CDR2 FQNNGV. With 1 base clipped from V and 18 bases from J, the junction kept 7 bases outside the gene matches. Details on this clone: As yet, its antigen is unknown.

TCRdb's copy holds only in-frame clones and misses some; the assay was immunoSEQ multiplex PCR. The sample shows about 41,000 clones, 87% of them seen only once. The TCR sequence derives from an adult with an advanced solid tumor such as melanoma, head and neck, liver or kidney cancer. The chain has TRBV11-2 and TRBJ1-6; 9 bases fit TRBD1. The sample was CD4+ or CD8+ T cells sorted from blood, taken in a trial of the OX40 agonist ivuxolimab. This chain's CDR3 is CASSLAPGQGDHF. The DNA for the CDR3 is TGTGCCAGCAGCTTAGCCCCGGGACAGGGAGACCACTTT.